The 15 T cell receptor beta chains below all came from one sample that was sequenced in a study of cytomegalovirus exposure and HLA in healthy donors. Clones were read by immunoSEQ multiplex PCR, and TCRdb kept only the in-frame ones, dropping some. Among about 150,000 clones listed, about 86% were seen once. The sample consisted of PBMCs. The receptor source for this set is a man aged 18 to 30 in good health and CMV-seropositive.

The chain recombines TRBV11-2 with TRBJ1-1, with no clear D. The CDR3 loop spans 15 amino acids. V shed 5 bases and J shed 1 base, with 14 bases lying between them. CDR1 is SGHAT and CDR2 is FQNNGV in the germline V gene. CDR3: CASSAAILRNTEAFF. CDR3 DNA sequence: TGTGCCAGCAGCGCGGCCATCCTAAGGAACACTGAAGCTTTCTTT.

Only one count was recorded for this clone. The V and J genes are TRBV5-1 and TRBJ1-1; D remains unclear. In germline, CDR1 is SGHRS, CDR2 YFSETQ. V was shortened by 4 bases and J by 10 bases, with 20 bases between the two germline ends. The CDR3 has 14 residues. Here the CDR3 reads CASSPGSDVVSAFF. DNA of the CDR3: TGCGCCAGCAGCCCGGGGTCGGATGTAGTCTCAGCTTTCTTT.

The rearrangement uses TRBV9 and TRBJ2-3; no definite D call. Looked up from germline, CDR1 is SGDLS and CDR2 is YYNGEE. The CDR3 is made up of 16 amino acids. Between the trimmed V and J ends, which lost 0 bases and 2 bases, there was a span of 13 bases. Here the CDR3 reads CASSVAGTYATDTQYF. The CDR3 DNA reads TGTGCCAGCAGCGTAGCAGGCACTTATGCCACAGATACGCAGTATTTT.

V is TRBV9 and J is TRBJ1-2; no firm D call. Per the germline V gene, CDR1 is SGDLS and CDR2 is YYNGEE. V lost 4 bases, J lost 8 bases, and 12 bases lay in between. The CDR3 is 12 residues long. CDR3 DNA sequence: TGTGCCAGCAGCCCTAGTCCGGGAGGCTACACCTTC. This gives the protein CASSPSPGGYTF.

This clone was counted once. The rearrangement joins TRBV6-6 to TRBJ2-1; the D gene is possibly TRBD2 (6 bases). Per germline, CDR1 MNHNY and CDR2 SVGAGI (reference sequence). Trimming cost V 0 bases and J 0 bases, with 9 bases left between them. The CDR3 runs to 16 residues. The CDR3 is CASSYSSGSSYNEQFF. In DNA, the CDR3 is TGTGCCAGCAGTTACTCTAGCGGCAGCTCCTACAATGAGCAGTTCTTC.

A single count supports this clone. This chain links TRBV5-6 with TRBJ2-7, with 9 bases aligning to TRBD1. V gave up 3 bases and J gave up 7 bases; unmatched junction bases: 8. The germline V gene encodes CDR1 SGHDT and CDR2 YYEEEE. The CDR3 spans 14 residues. CDR3 DNA: TGTGCCAGCAGCTCCAAGGGACAGGGCGAAGAGCAGTACTTC. Encoded protein: CASSSKGQGEEQYF.

J is TRBJ2-1 and V is TRBV4-3, with 9 bases that match TRBD2. J lost 2 bases, V lost 0 bases, and 8 bases had no gene match. The germline V gene has CDR1 LGHNA and CDR2 YSLEER. The CDR3 runs to 18 residues. For the CDR3, the DNA is TGCGCCAGCAGCCAAGATCCCCCTAGCGGGGTGACCTACAATGAGCAGTTCTTC. This encodes CASSQDPPSGVTYNEQFF.

The V call is TRBV7-2, the J call TRBJ1-3; TRBD1 is a possible D gene (6 bases). In germline, CDR1 is SGHTA, CDR2 FQGNSA. The length of the CDR3 is 15 residues. Trimming took off 6 bases at V and 2 bases at J, with 14 bases between the two ends. The CDR3 nucleotides are TGTGCCAGCAGATCCCCAGGGGAGCCTGGAAACACCATATATTTT. It translates to CASRSPGEPGNTIYF.

The chain carries TRBV6-1 and TRBJ1-5; a weak D match, TRBD1 (5 bases). The CDR3 has 16 amino acids. The V gene's germline CDR1 is MNHNS and CDR2 SASEGT. Trimming shortened V by 3 bases and J by 3 bases, and 15 bases separated the two germline ends. The CDR3 loop is CASSEQGGGDNQPQHF. In nucleotides, the CDR3 is TGTGCCAGCAGTGAGCAAGGTGGGGGGGACAATCAGCCCCAGCATTTT.

The V call is TRBV4-3, the J call TRBJ1-1, with D perhaps matching TRBD1 (5 bases). V dropped 2 bases and J dropped 1 base, with 5 bases sitting between them. Germline CDR1 reads LGHNA; CDR2 reads YSLEER. CDR3 length: 13 residues. The CDR3 spells CASSQTGNTEAFF. CDR3 sequence (DNA): TGCGCCAGCAGCCAAACAGGGAACACTGAAGCTTTCTTT.

This sequence joins TRBV6-5 and TRBJ2-2; TRBD2 matches at 10 bases. Germline V lookup: CDR1 MNHEY, CDR2 SVGAGI. The V gene end was trimmed by 5 bases and the J gene end by 5 bases; junction bases not matched to a gene: 5. The CDR3 is 15 amino acids. This CDR3 is CASSRAGGVTGELFF. The CDR3 nucleotides read TGTGCCAGCAGTCGAGCGGGAGGGGTTACCGGGGAGCTGTTTTTT.

The sample holds one count of this clone. The rearrangement uses TRBV7-9 and TRBJ2-1, with TRBD1 matching 7 bases. The CDR3 runs to 15 residues. Unmatched junction bases numbered 10, after V lost 5 bases and J lost 6 bases. In germline, CDR1 is SEHNR, CDR2 FQNEAQ (reference sequence). In DNA, the CDR3 is TGTGCCAGCAGCCCCCCGGACAGGCCTTCCAATGAGCAGTTCTTC. Its protein is CASSPPDRPSNEQFF.

V and J are TRBV7-3 and TRBJ2-4, with D tentatively TRBD1 (6 bases). The germline V and J ends were trimmed by 2 bases and 3 bases, with 20 bases remaining between them. Per the germline V gene, CDR1 is SGHTA and CDR2 is FQGTGA. The CDR3 length is 18 residues. The CDR3 coding sequence is TGTGCCAGCAGCTTATACGCAGGGGCCCCGCAGGGCAAAAACATTCAGTACTTC. Its protein product is CASSLYAGAPQGKNIQYF.

This chain joins TRBV19 and TRBJ2-7; 9 bases line up with TRBD1. The trim removed 7 bases at V and 5 bases at J, leaving 9 bases unmatched. Germline V gene sequence: CDR1 LNHDA, CDR2 SQIVND (reference sequence). The CDR3 length is 14 residues. The CDR3 region has the DNA TGTGCCAGTACCCGGACAGGGGCTTTGGACGAGCAGTACTTC. Translating gives CASTRTGALDEQYF.

Ten or more counts support this clone. This rearrangement joins TRBV6-5 to TRBJ1-1, with D tentatively TRBD1 (6 bases). The CDR3 has 13 residues. Germline CDR1 MNHEY, CDR2 SVGAGI. Trimming took 6 bases from V and 3 from J, leaving 11 bases between them. CDR3 protein: CASRRGGDTEAFF. In nucleotides, the CDR3 is TGTGCCAGCAGAAGGGGGGGTGACACTGAAGCTTTCTTT.